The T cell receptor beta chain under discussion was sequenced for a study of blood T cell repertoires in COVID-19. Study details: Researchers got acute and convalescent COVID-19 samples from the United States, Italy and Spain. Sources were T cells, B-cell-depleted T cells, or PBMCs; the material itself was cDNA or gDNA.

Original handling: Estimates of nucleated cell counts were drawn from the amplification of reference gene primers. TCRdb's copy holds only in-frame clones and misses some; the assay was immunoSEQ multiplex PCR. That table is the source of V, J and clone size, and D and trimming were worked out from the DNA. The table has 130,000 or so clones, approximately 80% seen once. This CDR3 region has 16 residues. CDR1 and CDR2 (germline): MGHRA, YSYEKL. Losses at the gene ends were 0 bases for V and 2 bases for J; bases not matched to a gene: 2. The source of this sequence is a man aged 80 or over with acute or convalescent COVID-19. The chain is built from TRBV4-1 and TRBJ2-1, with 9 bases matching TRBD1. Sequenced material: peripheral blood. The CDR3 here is CASSQDRDRAYNEQFF. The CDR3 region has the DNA TGCGCCAGCAGCCAAGACCGGGACAGGGCCTACAATGAGCAGTTCTTC.